This T cell receptor beta chain was recovered during a study of cytomegalovirus exposure and HLA in healthy donors (dated by TCRdb to the late 2010s). Study-wide context: In an earlier analysis of roughly 590 of the donors, 250 to 300 Gb of sequence data and 100 million or so unique TCR beta sequences from 150 million to 200 million T cells were reported. Donor age, sex, ethnicity and CMV serostatus were compiled together with the repertoire data. To predict cytomegalovirus infection status, the study brought together high-throughput TCR immunosequencing, statistical association of individual TCRs with disease status, and machine learning. Every discovery cohort repertoire had been produced on one sequencing platform. On average, roughly 240,000 unique TCR beta nucleotide sequences were sequenced per donor among 398 genotyped donors of the cohort, with approximately 18% of those sequences being non-productive. The number of donors typed differed by locus, with 629-630 for A, B, C, DRB1 and DQB1, around 560 for DQA1, 600 to 610 for DPA1, and approximately 470 for DPB1. Rather than drawing on any new phenotypic data, the later analysis identified candidate immune exposures from TCR beta sequences and the way those sequences occurred across donors. To decide whether each TCR beta V gene segment behaved as functional or pseudogenic, an earlier analysis of approximately 590 of the donors relied on high-throughput TCR beta sequencing. Along with the roughly 610-subject first cohort, a separate validation cohort of about 110 different subjects was used. A few DR-DQ haplotypes were handled as single units for association and clustering because linkage in the cohort was strong. A later genetic analysis used genome-wide SNP genotypes for about 65% of the roughly 700 donors, treating that subset as a discovery cohort. Of the roughly 430 genotyped donors, roughly 80% fell in the genetic ancestry cluster associated with self-reported Caucasian donors. The T cell repertoires of under 750 subjects were profiled by immunosequencing and related to cytomegalovirus serostatus. An early release that covered about 600 HLA-typed donors contained approximately 300 gigabases of sequencing data and about 84 million unique TCR sequences. A later analysis re-analyzed previously published TCR beta repertoires from roughly 630 donors and added high-resolution HLA genotyping to study TCR occurrence patterns. The aim of the study was to test whether cataloging public T cell receptors could identify signatures of past pathogen exposure. Both class I and class II loci were covered by HLA typing, at four-digit resolution. Overall study results and their limits: Broadly in line with IMGT annotations, most TCR beta V segments showed up in productive rearrangements about 90% or about 30% of the time in an earlier analysis of several hundred of the donors. A cluster of highly shared sequence variants was judged likely to be a technical artifact of the sequencing pipeline. According to a later analysis, TCR association rates differed among HLA loci, with DRB1 alleles showing the most associated TCRs and HLA-C alleles showing the fewest. In both the original and validation cohorts, the classifier was reported to diagnose cytomegalovirus status with high specificity and sensitivity. Because HLA typing was unavailable for some donors at each locus, only the typed subset was used in association tests. The only immune exposure information available for the cohort was CMV serostatus. In a later analysis, HLA-associated TCR beta chains showed more clonal expansion and lower generation probabilities than non-associated chains that were equally common. Compared with the roughly 670-donor mean, donors in an Asian-associated ancestry cluster had fewer N-insertions in productive TCRs, according to a later genetic analysis. Strong co-occurrence of HLA alleles, especially DR and DQ, made assigning TCR associations to individual alleles difficult. Several of the top co-occurrence clusters appeared to be linked to parvovirus B19, influenza, CMV and Epstein-Barr virus, according to a later analysis. Seventeen rarely observed V segments, including chromosome 9 orphons, were excluded from the earlier analysis of several hundred of the donors because counts were too low. Most CMV-associated TCR beta chains appeared to be HLA-restricted in a later analysis, and the HLA associations seemed to be driven largely by CMV exposure. A further reported finding was that TCR beta sequences accurately predicted the HLA-A and HLA-B alleles for most subjects in the first cohort. The 87-base-pair reads could not distinguish some IMGT-functional V segments, including TRBV6-2 and TRBV6-3, so those segments were excluded. A few of the identified cytomegalovirus-associated TCR beta chains were confirmed in vitro to be specific for cytomegalovirus antigens. Specific HLA alleles were associated with 15,000 to 20,000 TCR beta sequences at a false discovery rate of 0.05 in a later analysis. Roughly uniform sequencing depth across donors was assumed in presence/absence analyses, although this assumption may not hold. Only TCR beta chains were sequenced in this cohort, and the absence of alpha or paired-chain data limited detectable features. According to the authors, the approach could potentially be generalized to other disease states and immunological phenotypes. V-gene and J-gene trimming of TCR beta chains was associated with a missense DCLRE1C variant in a later genetic analysis, and the association was replicated in an independent cohort. Linkage disequilibrium might explain the correlated functional status among segregating V segments, but an unknown experimental factor could not be ruled out. In the study, 150 to 200 TCR beta chains were listed as associated with cytomegalovirus. Across donors, most TCR sequences were observed very rarely, whereas some public TCRs were present in many individuals.

To note about this clone: No antigen is known for it. One base away there is no much larger clone; base qualities are not given.

Preparation of the library involved the immunoSEQ multiplex PCR assay. For the multiplex PCR, a mixture combining 60 forward primers for TCR Vbeta segments and 13 reverse primers for TCR Jbeta segments was used. Amplification of the CDR3 region of rearranged TCR beta genes was performed with a multiplex PCR assay on genomic DNA. The Illumina HiSeq System was used to sequence the amplified TCR beta libraries as 87-base-pair reads. Turning to the authors' computational methods: A later analysis counted about 80 million unique TCR beta chains across the 650 to 800 repertoires, and around 9.9 million of these chains were shared by at least two donors. Raw reads were error-corrected and collapsed into unique sequences with a nearest-neighbor algorithm that merged closely related sequences to remove PCR and sequencing errors. CDR3 sequences were aligned to IMGT reference sequences to assign V, D and J gene segments. Each retained sequence needed at least a six-nucleotide match to both a V gene segment and a J gene segment. Rearrangements were classified as productive when the CDR3 lacked stop codons and remained in frame with V and J, and all other rearrangements were classified as non-productive. Following IMGT convention, CDR3 was defined as the stretch from the second conserved V-encoded cysteine up to the conserved J-encoded phenylalanine. In an earlier analysis of 550 to 650 of the donors, sequences lacking an unambiguous match to a single V gene segment were excluded. An earlier analysis of some 500 of the donors classified V segments as functional when productive rearrangements were above 56.7% and as segregating when the standard deviation between donors was above 5%. A statistical classification framework was built for diagnosing cytomegalovirus status from the catalog of TCR beta chain sequences. V and J gene assignment, in a later analysis, came from comparing TCR nucleotide sequences with IMGT/GENE-DB human TR gene sequences. A later analysis assigned CDR3 sequences and most-parsimonious VDJ recombination scenarios with the TCRdist pipeline. In a later analysis, each TCR beta chain was defined by its CDR3 amino acid sequence together with its V-gene family, and reads lacking a unique V-gene family were excluded. In a later analysis, 500 to 650 highly shared, low-generation-probability nucleotide sequences were removed to address suspected cross-contamination and a sequencing artifact. In a later analysis, a clonal expansion index for each public chain was calculated from normalized within-repertoire ranks of inferred template counts. Generation probabilities in a later analysis came from a VDJ recombination model fitted to out-of-frame rearrangements, and those results were checked against IGoR. In a later analysis, hypergeometric tests were used to score TCR-TCR, TCR-HLA and TCR-CMV co-occurrence, with a repertoire-size bias correction applied to TCR pairs. In a later analysis, false discovery rates were estimated by permuting HLA or CMV assignments 20 times. A later analysis grouped co-occurring TCRs with DBSCAN, adding TCRdist sequence similarity when clustering within HLA-allele-positive subsets. Repertoires with fewer than 30,000 or more than 120,000 public chains were left out of co-occurrence clustering, as were a few repertoires with anomalous nucleotide sharing. This immuneACCESS table, as held by TCRdb, lists in-frame sequences with V and J called but not all clones. Of the missing ones, under half trace to an unresolved V gene in checked studies; the others have no known cause. V and J calls and clone size come straight from that table; D and trimming were deduced from the DNA. A total of 120,000 or so clones appear in this sample, over 60% of them only once. The top ten hold roughly 8.6% of the sample.

The cohort comprised 550 to 700 healthy bone marrow donors. All cohort members were sampled while nominally healthy, although unrecorded immune exposures were likely present. The donor tested CMV seropositive, placing the donor among the 290 or so seropositive members of the cohort. A peripheral blood sample was collected from each donor, and TCR beta sequencing was performed on peripheral blood mononuclear cells. The Qiagen DNeasy Blood Extraction Kit was used to extract genomic DNA from the blood cell samples. V has 4 bases trimmed and J has 4 bases trimmed; junction bases matching no gene number 5. CDR1 is given as SNHLY and CDR2 as FYNNEI, both from the germline V gene. The CDR3 numbers 15 residues from cysteine through phenylalanine. Only the CDR3 part of the read is kept: 45 bases, read in frame from the first base.

The chain is encoded by TRBV2 joined to TRBJ2-1; 9 central nucleotides agree with TRBD2. The sample was PBMCs. The TCR comes from a woman between 35 and 50 years old in good health and CMV-seropositive. The CDR3 is CASSGGLAGYNEQFF. The bases are TGTGCCAGCAGTGGAGGGCTAGCGGGGTACAATGAGCAGTTCTTC.